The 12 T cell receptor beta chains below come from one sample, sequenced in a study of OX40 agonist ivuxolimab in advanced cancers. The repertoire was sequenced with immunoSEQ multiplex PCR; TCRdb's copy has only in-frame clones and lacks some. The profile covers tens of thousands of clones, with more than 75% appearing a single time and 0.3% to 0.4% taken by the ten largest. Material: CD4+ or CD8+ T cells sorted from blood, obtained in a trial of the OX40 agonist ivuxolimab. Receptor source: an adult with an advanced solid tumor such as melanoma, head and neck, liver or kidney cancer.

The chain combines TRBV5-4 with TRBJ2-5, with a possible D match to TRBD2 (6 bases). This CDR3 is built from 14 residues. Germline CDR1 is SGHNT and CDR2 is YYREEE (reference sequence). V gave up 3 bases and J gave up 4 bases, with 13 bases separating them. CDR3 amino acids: CASSSYTSLETQYF. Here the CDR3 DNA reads TGTGCCAGCAGCTCCTATACTAGCCTAGAGACCCAGTACTTC.

The CDR3, as DNA: TGTGCCAGCTCACCGTCCTACATGCCCGGGGAGCTGTTTTTT. It yields the protein CASSPSYMPGELFF. The chain uses TRBV18 and TRBJ2-2; no definite D call. Trimming took 3 bases from V and 6 from J, leaving 11 bases between them. The CDR3 extends over 14 amino acids. Germline assignment: CDR1 KGHSH and CDR2 LQKENI.

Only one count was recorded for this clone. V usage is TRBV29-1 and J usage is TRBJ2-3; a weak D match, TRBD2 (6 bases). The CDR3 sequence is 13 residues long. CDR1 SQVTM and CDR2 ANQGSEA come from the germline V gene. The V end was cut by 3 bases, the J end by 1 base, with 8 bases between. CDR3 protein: CSVDPGGTDTQYF. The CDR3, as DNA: TGCAGCGTTGATCCGGGGGGCACAGATACGCAGTATTTT.

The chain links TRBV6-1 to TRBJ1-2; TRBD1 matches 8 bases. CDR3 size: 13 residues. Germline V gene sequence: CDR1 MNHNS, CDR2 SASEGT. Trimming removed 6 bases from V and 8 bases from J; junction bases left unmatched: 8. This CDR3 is CASRGDRGGGYTF. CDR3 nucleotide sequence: TGTGCCAGCAGGGGCGACAGGGGCGGGGGCTACACCTTC.

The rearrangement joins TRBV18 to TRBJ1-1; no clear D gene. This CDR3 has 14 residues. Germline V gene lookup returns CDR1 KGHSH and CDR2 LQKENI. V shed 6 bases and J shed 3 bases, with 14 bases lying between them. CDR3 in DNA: TGTGCCAGCTCGCTAGGAGTGGGTCACACTGAAGCTTTCTTT. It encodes CASSLGVGHTEAFF.

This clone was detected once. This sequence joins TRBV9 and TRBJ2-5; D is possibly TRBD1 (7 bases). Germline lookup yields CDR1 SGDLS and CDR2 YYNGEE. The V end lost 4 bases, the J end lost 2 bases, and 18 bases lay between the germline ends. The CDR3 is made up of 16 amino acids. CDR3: CASSNTGEAGQETQYF. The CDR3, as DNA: TGTGCCAGCAGCAATACAGGGGAGGCAGGGCAAGAGACCCAGTACTTC.

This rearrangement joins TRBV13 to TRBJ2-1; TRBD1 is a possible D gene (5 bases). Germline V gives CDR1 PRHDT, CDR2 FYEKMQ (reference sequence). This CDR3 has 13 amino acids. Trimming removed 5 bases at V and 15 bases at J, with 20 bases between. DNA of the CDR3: TGTGCCAGCAGCCTACGACCTGACAGCTCCCGGTTCTTC. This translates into CASSLRPDSSRFF. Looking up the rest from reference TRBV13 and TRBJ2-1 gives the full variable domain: AAGVIQSPRHLIKEKRETATLKCYPIPRHDTVYWYQQGPGQDPQFLISFYEKMQSDKGSIPDRFSAQQFSDYHSELNMSSLELGDSALYFCASSLRPDSSRFFGPGTRLTVL.

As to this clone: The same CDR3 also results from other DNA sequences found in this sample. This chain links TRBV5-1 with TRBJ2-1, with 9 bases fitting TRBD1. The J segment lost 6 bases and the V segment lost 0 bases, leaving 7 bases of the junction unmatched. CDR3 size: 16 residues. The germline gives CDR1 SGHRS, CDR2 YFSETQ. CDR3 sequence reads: CASSLGLGQGFNEQFF. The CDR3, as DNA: TGCGCCAGCAGCTTGGGATTGGGACAGGGCTTCAATGAGCAGTTCTTC.

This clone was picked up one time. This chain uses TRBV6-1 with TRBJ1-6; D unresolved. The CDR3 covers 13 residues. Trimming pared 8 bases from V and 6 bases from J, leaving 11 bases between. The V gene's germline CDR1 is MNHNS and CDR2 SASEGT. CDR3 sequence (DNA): TGTGCCAGCTCGATGACTTTTAATTCACCCCTCCACTTT. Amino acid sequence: CASSMTFNSPLHF.

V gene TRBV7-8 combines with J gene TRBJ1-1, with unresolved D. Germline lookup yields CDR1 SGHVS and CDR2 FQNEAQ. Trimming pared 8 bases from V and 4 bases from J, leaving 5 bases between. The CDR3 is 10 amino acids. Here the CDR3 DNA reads TGTGCCAGCCTAACCACTGAAGCTTTCTTT. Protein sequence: CASLTTEAFF.

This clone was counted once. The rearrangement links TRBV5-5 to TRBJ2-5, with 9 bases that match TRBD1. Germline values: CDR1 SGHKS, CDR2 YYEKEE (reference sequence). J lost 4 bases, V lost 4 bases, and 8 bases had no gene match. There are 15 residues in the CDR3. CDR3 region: CASSTGTGLRETQYF. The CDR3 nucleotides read TGTGCCAGCAGCACCGGGACAGGGTTACGAGAGACCCAGTACTTC.

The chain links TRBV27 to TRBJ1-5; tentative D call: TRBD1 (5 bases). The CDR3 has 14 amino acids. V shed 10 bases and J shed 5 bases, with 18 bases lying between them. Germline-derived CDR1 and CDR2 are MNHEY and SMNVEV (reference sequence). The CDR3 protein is CATSAAGFDQPQHF. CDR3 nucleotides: TGTGCCACCTCCGCGGCAGGGTTCGATCAGCCCCAGCATTTT.